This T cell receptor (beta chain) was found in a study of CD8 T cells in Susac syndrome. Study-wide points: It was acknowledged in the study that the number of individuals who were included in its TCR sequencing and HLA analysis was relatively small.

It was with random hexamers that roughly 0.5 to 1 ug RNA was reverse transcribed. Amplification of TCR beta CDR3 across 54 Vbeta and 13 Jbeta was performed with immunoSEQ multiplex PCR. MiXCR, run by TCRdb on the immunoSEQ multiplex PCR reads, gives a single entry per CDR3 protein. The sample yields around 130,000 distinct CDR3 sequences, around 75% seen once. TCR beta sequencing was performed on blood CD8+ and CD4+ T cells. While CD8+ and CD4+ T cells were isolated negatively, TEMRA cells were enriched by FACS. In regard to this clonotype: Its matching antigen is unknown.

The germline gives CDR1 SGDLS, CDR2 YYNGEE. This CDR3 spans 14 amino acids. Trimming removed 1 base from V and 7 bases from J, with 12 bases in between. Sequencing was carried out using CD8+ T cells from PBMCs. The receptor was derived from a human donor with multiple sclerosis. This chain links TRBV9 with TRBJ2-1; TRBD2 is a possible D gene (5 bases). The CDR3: CASSVIGDGNEQFF. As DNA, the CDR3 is TGTGCCAGCAGCGTAATCGGGGATGGGAATGAGCAGTTCTTC. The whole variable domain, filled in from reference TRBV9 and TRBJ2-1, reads DSGVTQTPKHLITATGQRVTLRCSPRSGDLSVYWYQQSLDQGLQFLIQYYNGEERAKGNILERFSAQQFPDLHSELNLSSLELGDSALYFCASSVIGDGNEQFFGPGTRLTVL.